This paragraph reports one T cell receptor (beta chain). Its antigen is undetermined. A second PCR of 7 to 11 cycles used a sample-barcoded 5' primer and a J-beta primer mix. MiXCR, run by TCRdb on the 5' RACE reads, gives a single entry per CDR3 protein. Of 450,000 to 700,000 distinct CDR3 sequences listed, approximately 27% are singletons. Caucasian individuals from Russia who were healthy and aged 6 to 90 acted as donors. This entry comes from a study of blood T cells in healthy people across ages. Broader study findings: In long-lived donors, naive CD4+ cell counts and diversity exceeded those of aged donors. Per-million-T-cell TCR beta diversity fell roughly linearly with age.

Sequenced sample: blood. This TCR derives from a woman in her 70s in good health.

CDR3 DNA: TGCGCCAGCAGCTCCACAGGGCAAGATACGCAGTATTTT. It yields the protein CASSSTGQDTQYF. This chain links TRBV5-1 with TRBJ2-3; a weak D match, TRBD1 (6 bases). The ends were cut back, 3 bases at V and 5 bases at J, with 10 bases in the middle. The V gene's germline CDR1 is SGHRS and CDR2 YFSETQ. The CDR3 is 13 residues long.